A selection of T cell receptor beta chains follows, all from one sample in a study of glioma-infiltrating T cells. TCRdb used MiXCR to reprocess the multiplex PCR reads, holding one entry per CDR3 protein. This sample has 90,000 to 110,000 distinct CDR3 sequences, with less than 30% found just once. Sample: glioma tissue, nonneoplastic brain tissue, or PBMCs (not recorded which). These receptors were collected from a human donor with low-grade glioma or glioblastoma, undergoing nonglioma brain surgery, or in good health (not recorded which). Both conserved end residues are part of each CDR3. A D gene is named only where the DNA matches it firmly. A clone size is listed for some rows: how often the clone was seen (once, few, many), or a class if it is expanded.

size | J | V | D | CDR3 | DNA
many | TRBJ2-5 | TRBV12-3/TRBV12-4 | NA | CASSSEGLTQYF | TGTGCCAGCAGCTCGGAGGGGTTGACCCAGTACTTC
many | TRBJ1-2 | TRBV27 | NA | CASSLSARAGYTF | TGTGCCAGCAGTTTATCGGCGAGGGCTGGCTACACCTTC
NA | TRBJ2-3 | TRBV29-1 | TRBD1 | CSARTGSTDTQYF | TGCAGCGCTAGGACAGGGAGCACAGATACGCAGTATTTT
NA | TRBJ2-1 | TRBV6-1 | NA | CASIRPKAEGYPYNEQFF | TGTGCCAGCATAAGGCCTAAAGCGGAAGGTTATCCCTACAATGAGCAGTTCTTC
NA | TRBJ2-3 | TRBV19 | TRBD1 | CASSTGTATDTQYF | TGTGCCAGTAGTACTGGGACAGCCACAGATACGCAGTATTTT
NA | TRBJ1-1 | TRBV15 | TRBD1 | CASERGTGGTTEAFF | TGTGCCTCGGAGAGGGGGACAGGGGGAACCACTGAAGCTTTCTTT
many | TRBJ2-1 | TRBV20-1 | TRBD2 | CSATYGLAGRGEQFF | TGCAGTGCCACCTACGGCCTAGCGGGGAGGGGTGAGCAGTTCTTC
once | TRBJ2-1 | TRBV19 | TRBD2 | CASSWREYNEQFF | TGTGCCAGTAGTTGGCGGGAGTACAATGAGCAGTTCTTC
many | TRBJ2-1 | TRBV6-5 | TRBD2 | CASSYSGSGSSYNEQFF | TGTGCCAGCAGTTACTCTGGCAGCGGGAGCTCCTACAATGAGCAGTTCTTC
once | TRBJ2-7 | TRBV18 | TRBD1 | CASSPRTGQPYEQYF | TGTGCCAGCTCACCACGGACAGGGCAACCCTACGAGCAGTACTTC
NA | TRBJ1-1 | TRBV27 | TRBD1 | CASSLSGRGLRAFF | TGCGCCAGCAGTTTATCCGGCAGGGGGCTTCGAGCTTTCTTT
many | TRBJ2-7 | TRBV14 | NA | CASSQGAGRRWEQYF | TGTGCCAGCAGCCAAGGCGCAGGGCGCCGATGGGAGCAGTACTTC
many | TRBJ1-3 | TRBV7-2 | NA | CASSLGQAGGNTIYF | TGTGCCAGCAGCTTAGGTCAGGCTGGTGGAAACACCATATATTTT
many | TRBJ2-5 | TRBV4-3 | TRBD2 | CASSQVALAGAETQYF | TGCGCCAGCAGCCAAGTAGCGCTAGCGGGGGCAGAGACCCAGTACTTC
NA | TRBJ2-7 | TRBV24-1 | TRBD1 | CATSMTGVRGYEQYF | TGTGCCACCAGTATGACAGGGGTTAGGGGCTACGAGCAGTACTTC
few | TRBJ2-2 | TRBV12-3/TRBV12-4 | TRBD2 | CASTLGLAGAGELFF | TGTGCCAGCACCCTGGGACTAGCGGGAGCCGGGGAGCTGTTTTTT
NA | TRBJ2-7 | TRBV9 | TRBD1 | CASSSGQGIYEQYF | TGTGCCAGCAGCAGTGGACAGGGGATCTACGAGCAGTACTTC
many | TRBJ2-3 | TRBV15 | NA | CATTPATPLDTQYF | TGTGCCACCACCCCGGCGACCCCTTTAGATACGCAGTATTTT
many | TRBJ2-3 | TRBV7-3 | NA | CASSLNGGSTDTQYF | TGTGCCAGCAGCTTGAATGGGGGAAGCACAGATACGCAGTATTTT
many | TRBJ1-1 | TRBV28 | NA | CASTQPGPRKPEAFF | TGTGCCAGCACCCAGCCGGGCCCTCGGAAGCCTGAAGCTTTCTTT